The sequence of this TCR beta chain was determined in a study of CD8+CD57+ T cells in acquired aplastic anemia. Patients picked for sequencing had shown CD8+CD57+ cell expansion detected by flow cytometry. Severe acquired aplastic anemia was the diagnosis recorded for all patients. No therapy had been given to the patients at the time of blood sampling. The CDR3 totals 12 residues. CDR1 is WSHSY and CDR2 is SAAADI in the germline V gene. Trimming removed 8 bases from V and 5 bases from J, with 12 bases in between. CDR3 and TCR beta VDJ profiling relied on genomic DNA as the template. TCRdb re-derived calls from the reads in MiXCR, one entry per CDR3 protein. The sample yields 310,000 or so distinct CDR3 sequences, 56% seen once.

The chain employs TRBV10-2 and TRBJ1-1; D is unclear. Sequenced input: sorted CD4+, CD8+, or CD8+CD57+ T cells (not recorded which) from PBMCs. The receptor was derived from a human donor with aplastic anemia. The CDR3 DNA reads TGCGCCAGCCGCATGGGGAAGACTGAAGCTTTCTTT. Translated, it gives CASRMGKTEAFF.